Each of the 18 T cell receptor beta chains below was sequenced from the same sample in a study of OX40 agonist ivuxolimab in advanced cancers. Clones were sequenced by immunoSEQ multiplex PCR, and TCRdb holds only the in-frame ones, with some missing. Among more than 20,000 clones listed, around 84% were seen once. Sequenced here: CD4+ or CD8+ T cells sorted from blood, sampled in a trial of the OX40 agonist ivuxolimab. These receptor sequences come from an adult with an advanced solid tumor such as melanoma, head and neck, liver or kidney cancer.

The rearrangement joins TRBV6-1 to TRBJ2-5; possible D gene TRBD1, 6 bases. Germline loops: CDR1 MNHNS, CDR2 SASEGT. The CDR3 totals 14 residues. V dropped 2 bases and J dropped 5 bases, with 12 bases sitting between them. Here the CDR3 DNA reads TGTGCCAGCAGTGAACCTACAGGGTATGAGACCCAGTACTTC. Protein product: CASSEPTGYETQYF.

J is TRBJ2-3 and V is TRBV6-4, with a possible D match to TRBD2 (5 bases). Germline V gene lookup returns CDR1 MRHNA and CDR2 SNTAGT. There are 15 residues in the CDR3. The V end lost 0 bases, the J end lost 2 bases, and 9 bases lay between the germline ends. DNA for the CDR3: TGTGCCAGCAGTGACTCTGGAGGCTCCACAGATACGCAGTATTTT. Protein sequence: CASSDSGGSTDTQYF.

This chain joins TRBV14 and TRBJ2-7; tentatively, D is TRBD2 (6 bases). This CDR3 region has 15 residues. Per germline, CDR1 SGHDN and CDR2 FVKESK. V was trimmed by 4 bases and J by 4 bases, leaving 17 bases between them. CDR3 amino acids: CASSLTRDGGYEQYF. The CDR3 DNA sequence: TGTGCCAGCAGCCTAACTCGGGACGGAGGGTACGAGCAGTACTTC.

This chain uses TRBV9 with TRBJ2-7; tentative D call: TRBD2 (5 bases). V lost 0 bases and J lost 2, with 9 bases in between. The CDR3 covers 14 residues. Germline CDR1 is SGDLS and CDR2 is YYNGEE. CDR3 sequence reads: CASSVGGPAYEQYF. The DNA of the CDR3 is TGTGCCAGCAGCGTAGGAGGGCCTGCCTACGAGCAGTACTTC.

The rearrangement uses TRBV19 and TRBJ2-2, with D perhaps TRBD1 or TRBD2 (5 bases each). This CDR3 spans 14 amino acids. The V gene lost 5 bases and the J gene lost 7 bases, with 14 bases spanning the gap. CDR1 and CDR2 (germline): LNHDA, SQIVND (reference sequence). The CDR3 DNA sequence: TGTGCCAGTAGTCTTGAGGGGTTCATCGGGGAGCTGTTTTTT. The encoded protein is CASSLEGFIGELFF.

This CDR3 is CASSQDVMASEQYF. The CDR3 DNA reads TGCGCCAGCAGCCAAGACGTTATGGCTTCCGAGCAGTACTTC. The chain employs TRBV4-1 and TRBJ2-7; D is undetermined. The germline V gene encodes CDR1 MGHRA and CDR2 YSYEKL. V shed 0 bases and J shed 6 bases, with 12 bases lying between them. The CDR3 has 14 amino acids.

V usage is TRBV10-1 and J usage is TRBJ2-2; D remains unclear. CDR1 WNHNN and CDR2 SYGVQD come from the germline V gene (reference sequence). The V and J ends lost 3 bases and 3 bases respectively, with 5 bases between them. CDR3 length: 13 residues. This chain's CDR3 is CASSDRDTGELFF. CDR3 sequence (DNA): TGCGCCAGCAGTGATAGGGACACCGGGGAGCTGTTTTTT.

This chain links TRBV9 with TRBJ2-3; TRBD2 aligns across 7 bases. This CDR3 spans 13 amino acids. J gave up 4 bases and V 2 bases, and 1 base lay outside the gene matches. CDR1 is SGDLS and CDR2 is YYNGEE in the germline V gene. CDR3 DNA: TGTGCCAGCAGCGTCAGCGGGGCAGATACGCAGTATTTT. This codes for CASSVSGADTQYF.

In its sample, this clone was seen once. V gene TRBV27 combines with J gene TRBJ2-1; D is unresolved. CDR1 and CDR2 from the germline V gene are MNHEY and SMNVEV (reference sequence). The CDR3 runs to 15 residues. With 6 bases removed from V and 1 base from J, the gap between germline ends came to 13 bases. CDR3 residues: CASSRVPTSYNEQFF. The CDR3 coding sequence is TGTGCCAGCAGCCGGGTTCCTACTTCCTACAATGAGCAGTTCTTC.

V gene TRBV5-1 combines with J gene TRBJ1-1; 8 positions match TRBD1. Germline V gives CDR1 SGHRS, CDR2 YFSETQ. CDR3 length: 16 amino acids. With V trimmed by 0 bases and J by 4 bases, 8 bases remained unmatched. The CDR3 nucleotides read TGCGCCAGCAGCTTGGCGCTAGGACAGGGAGTCACTGAAGCTTTCTTT. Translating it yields CASSLALGQGVTEAFF.

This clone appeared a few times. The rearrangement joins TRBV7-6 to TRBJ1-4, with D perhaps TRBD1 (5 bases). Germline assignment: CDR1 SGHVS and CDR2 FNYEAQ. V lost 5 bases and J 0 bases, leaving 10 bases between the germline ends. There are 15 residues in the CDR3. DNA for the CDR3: TGTGCCAGCAGCCCGAGGGGACCAACTAATGAAAAACTGTTTTTT. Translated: CASSPRGPTNEKLFF.

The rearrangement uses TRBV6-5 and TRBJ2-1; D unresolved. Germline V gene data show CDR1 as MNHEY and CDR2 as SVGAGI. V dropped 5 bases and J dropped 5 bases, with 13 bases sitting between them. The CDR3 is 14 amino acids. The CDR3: CASSDEARNNEQFF. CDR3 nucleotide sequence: TGTGCCAGCAGTGACGAGGCCAGAAACAATGAGCAGTTCTTC.

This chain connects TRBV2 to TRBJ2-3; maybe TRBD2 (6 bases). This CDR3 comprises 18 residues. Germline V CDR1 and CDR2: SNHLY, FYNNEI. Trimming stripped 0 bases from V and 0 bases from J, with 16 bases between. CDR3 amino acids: CASSEALQGGFSTDTQYF. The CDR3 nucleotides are TGTGCCAGCAGTGAAGCGCTTCAAGGAGGGTTTAGCACAGATACGCAGTATTTT.

For the CDR3, the DNA is TGTGCCAGTAGTGTGGGTCGCTACGAGCAGTACTTC. It encodes CASSVGRYEQYF. This chain joins TRBV19 and TRBJ2-7; D not certain. The CDR3 covers 12 residues. Germline loops: CDR1 LNHDA, CDR2 SQIVND (reference sequence). Trimming took 5 bases from V and 3 from J, leaving 8 bases between them. Complete variable domain (other parts from reference TRBV19 and TRBJ2-7): DGGITQSPKYLFRKEGQNVTLSCEQNLNHDAMYWYRQDPGQGLRLIYYSQIVNDFQKGDIAEGYSVSREKKESFPLTVTSAQKNPTAFYLCASSVGRYEQYFGPGTRLTVT.

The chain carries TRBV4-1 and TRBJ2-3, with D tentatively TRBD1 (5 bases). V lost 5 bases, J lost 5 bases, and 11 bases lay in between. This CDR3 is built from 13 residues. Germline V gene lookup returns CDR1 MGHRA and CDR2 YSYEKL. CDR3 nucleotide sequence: TGCGCCAGCAGCTTTGGGCAGGGAGATACGCAGTATTTT. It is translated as CASSFGQGDTQYF.

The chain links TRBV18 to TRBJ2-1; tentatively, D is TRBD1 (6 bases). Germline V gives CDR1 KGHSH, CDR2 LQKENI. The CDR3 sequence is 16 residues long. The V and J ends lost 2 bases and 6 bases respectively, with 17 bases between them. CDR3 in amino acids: CASSPMITGKGNEQFF. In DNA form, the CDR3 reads TGTGCCAGCTCACCAATGATAACAGGGAAGGGCAATGAGCAGTTCTTC.

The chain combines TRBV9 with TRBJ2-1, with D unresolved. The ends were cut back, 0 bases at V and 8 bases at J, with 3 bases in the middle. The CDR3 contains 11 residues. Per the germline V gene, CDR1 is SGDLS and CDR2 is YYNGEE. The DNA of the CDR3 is TGTGCCAGCAGCGTAGGAGATGAGCAGTTCTTC. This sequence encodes CASSVGDEQFF.

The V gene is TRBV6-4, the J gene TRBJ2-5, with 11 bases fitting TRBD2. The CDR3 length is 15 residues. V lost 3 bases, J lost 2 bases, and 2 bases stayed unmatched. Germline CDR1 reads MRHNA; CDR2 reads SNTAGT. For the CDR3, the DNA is TGTGCCAGCAGTGAGGGACTAGCGGATCAAGAGACCCAGTACTTC. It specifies CASSEGLADQETQYF.